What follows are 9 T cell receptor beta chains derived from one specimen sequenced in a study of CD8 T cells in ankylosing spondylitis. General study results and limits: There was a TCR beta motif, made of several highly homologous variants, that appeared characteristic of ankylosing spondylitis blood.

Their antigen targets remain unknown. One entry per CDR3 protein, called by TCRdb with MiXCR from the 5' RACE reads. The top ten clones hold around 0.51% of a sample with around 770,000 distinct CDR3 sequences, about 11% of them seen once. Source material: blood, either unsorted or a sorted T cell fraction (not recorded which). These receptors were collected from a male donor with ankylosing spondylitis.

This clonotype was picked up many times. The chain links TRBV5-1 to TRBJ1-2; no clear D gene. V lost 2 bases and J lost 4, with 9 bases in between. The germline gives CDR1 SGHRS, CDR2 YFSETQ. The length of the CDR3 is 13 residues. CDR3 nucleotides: TGCGCCAGCAGCTTCGGCCTGACCTATGGCTACACCTTC. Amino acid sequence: CASSFGLTYGYTF. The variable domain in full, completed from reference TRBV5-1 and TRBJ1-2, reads KAGVTQTPRYLIKTRGQQVTLSCSPISGHRSVSWYQQTPGQGLQFLFEYFSETQRNKGNFPGRFSGRQFSNSRSEMNVSTLELGDSALYLCASSFGLTYGYTFGSGTRLTVV.

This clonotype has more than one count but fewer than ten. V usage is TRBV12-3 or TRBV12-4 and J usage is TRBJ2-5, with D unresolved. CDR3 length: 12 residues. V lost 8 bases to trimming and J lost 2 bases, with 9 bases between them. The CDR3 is CASGETQETQYF. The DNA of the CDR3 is TGTGCCAGCGGCGAGACACAAGAGACCCAGTACTTC.

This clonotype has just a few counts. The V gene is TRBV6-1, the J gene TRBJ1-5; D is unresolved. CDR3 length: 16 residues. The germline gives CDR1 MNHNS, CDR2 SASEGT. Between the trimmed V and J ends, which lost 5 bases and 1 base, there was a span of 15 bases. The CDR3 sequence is CASSHRTLGSNQPQHF. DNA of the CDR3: TGTGCCAGCAGTCATCGGACCCTGGGGAGCAATCAGCCCCAGCATTTT.

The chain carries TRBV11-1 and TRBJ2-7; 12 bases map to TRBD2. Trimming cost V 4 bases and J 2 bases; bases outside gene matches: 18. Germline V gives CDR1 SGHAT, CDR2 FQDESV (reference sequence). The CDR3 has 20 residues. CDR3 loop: CASSWAGGQGGLAGPYEQYF. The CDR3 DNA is TGTGCCAGCAGCTGGGCTGGGGGACAGGGAGGACTAGCGGGACCCTACGAGCAGTACTTC.

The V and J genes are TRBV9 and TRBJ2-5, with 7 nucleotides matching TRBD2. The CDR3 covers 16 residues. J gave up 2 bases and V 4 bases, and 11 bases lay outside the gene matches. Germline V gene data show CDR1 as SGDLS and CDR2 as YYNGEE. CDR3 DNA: TGTGCCAGCAGCATACGGGGCCGGGGGGTGCAAGAGACCCAGTACTTC. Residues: CASSIRGRGVQETQYF.

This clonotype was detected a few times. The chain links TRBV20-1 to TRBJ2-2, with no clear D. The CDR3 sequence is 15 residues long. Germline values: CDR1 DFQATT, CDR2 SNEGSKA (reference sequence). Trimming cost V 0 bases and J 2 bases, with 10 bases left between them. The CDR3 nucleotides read TGCAGTGCTAGAGATGGCCGCTTCAACACCGGGGAGCTGTTTTTT. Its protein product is CSARDGRFNTGELFF.

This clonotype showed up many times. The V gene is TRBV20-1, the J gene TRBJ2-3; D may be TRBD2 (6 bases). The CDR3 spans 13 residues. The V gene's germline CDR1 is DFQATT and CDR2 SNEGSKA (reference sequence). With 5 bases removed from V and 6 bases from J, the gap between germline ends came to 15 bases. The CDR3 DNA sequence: TGCAGTGCTTCCGGGACTTTTCTGGATACGCAGTATTTT. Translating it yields CSASGTFLDTQYF.

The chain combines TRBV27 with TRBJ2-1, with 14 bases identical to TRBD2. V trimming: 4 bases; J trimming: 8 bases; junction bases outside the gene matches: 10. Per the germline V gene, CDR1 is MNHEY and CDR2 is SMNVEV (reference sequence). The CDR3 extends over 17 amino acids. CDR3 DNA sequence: TGTGCCAGCAGTTCCACCCCGACTAGCGGGGGGGCCCATGAGCAGTTCTTC. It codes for CASSSTPTSGGAHEQFF.

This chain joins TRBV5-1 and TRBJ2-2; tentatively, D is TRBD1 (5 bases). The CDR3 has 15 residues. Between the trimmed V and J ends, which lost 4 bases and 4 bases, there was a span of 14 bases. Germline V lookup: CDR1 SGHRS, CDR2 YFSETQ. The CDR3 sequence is CASSRETVSTGELFF. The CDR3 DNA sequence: TGCGCCAGCAGCAGAGAGACAGTAAGCACCGGGGAGCTGTTTTTT.